This entry features one T cell receptor (beta chain) sequence. Its antigen is still unknown. These data are taken from a study of T cell repertoires in cytomegalovirus infection. Study background: The authors relied on CMV epitopes, both recently identified HLA-C-restricted and well-studied HLA-B-restricted. Indicated by public TCR beta signatures were CMV infection and matching HLA type.

Study-level points and caveats: Individuals carrying CMV plus the relevant HLA were identified by cumulative frequency of public TCR beta families. HLA-C-restricted CMV-specific TCR beta clonotypes prevailed in the ex vivo response.

MiXCR was run by TCRdb on the reads, yielding one entry per CDR3 protein. Among around 900,000 distinct CDR3 sequences listed, roughly 31% were seen once. The TCR originated in a human donor in good health (CMV status not recorded). Some clones in this sample may be carry-over from other donors' samples. The material sequenced was cultured CD8+ T cells from PBMCs, taken from culture after CMV antigen stimulation.

The CDR3 spells CASSLIGATEAFF. CDR3 in DNA: TGTGCCAGCAGCTTGATAGGCGCAACTGAAGCTTTCTTT. The chain joins TRBV5-4 to TRBJ1-1; no clear D. Looked up from germline, CDR1 is SGHNT and CDR2 is YYREEE (reference sequence). V shed 1 base and J shed 5 bases, with 9 bases lying between them. The CDR3 has 13 residues.